This T cell receptor beta chain was captured by sequencing in a study of T cell clonality in common variable immunodeficiency. After removal of 0 bases from V and 2 bases from J, the junction contained 7 bases not matched to a gene. Germline-derived CDR1 and CDR2 are SGHRS and YFSETQ. This CDR3 is 16 amino acids long. Both groups were predominantly of Caucasian heritage. Study-wide results and caveats: Fewer TCRbeta clones were shared among CVID subjects than controls. In common variable immunodeficiency, TCR beta chains reportedly carried fewer deletions and N-nucleotide insertions. CVID subjects had higher TCRbeta clonality than healthy controls, most marked in about a third.

This table comes from immunoSEQ multiplex PCR, and its TCRdb copy is limited to in-frame clones, with some not included. The repertoire has around 39,000 clones, none seen only once; the ten largest take approximately 3.2%. About this clone itself: Antigen specificity is unknown. The CDR3 goes on 3 residues after the read ends, and that part is filled in from the germline J gene.

The chain links TRBV5-1 to TRBJ2-7; 8 nucleotides agree with TRBD1. This TCR derives from a person aged 18 to 70 in good health. The sample was peripheral blood mononuclear cells. CDR3 bases read: TGCGCCAGCAGCTTGGGAACCCAGGGGGCTGCCTACGAG. This translates into CASSLGTQGAAYE. The full-length CDR3 reads as CASSLGTQGAAYEQYF.